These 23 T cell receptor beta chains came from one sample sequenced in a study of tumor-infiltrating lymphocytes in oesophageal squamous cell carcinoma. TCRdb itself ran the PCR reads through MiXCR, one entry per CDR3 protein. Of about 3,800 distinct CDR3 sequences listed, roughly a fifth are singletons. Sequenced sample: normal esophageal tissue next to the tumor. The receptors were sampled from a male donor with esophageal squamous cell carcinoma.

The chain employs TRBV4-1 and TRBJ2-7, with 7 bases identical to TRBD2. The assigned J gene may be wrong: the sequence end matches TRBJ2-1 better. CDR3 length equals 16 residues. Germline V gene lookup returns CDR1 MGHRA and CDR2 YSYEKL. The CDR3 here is CASSQEGGLVRDEQFF. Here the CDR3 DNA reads TGCGCCAGCAGCCAAGAGGGAGGACTAGTACGAGATGAGCAGTTCTTC.

CDR3 sequence (DNA): TGTGCCATCAGTGAGTCTGGTGTAGAGCAGTACTTC. Translating gives CAISESGVEQYF. The chain links TRBV10-3 to TRBJ2-7; D gene uncertain. CDR3 length: 12 residues. Trimming stripped 0 bases from V and 7 bases from J, with 7 bases between. Germline CDR1 ENHRY, CDR2 SYGVKD.

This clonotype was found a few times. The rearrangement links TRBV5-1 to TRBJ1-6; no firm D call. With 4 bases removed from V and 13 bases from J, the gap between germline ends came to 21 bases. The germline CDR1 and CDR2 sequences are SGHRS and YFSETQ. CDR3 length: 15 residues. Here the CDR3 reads CASSPDGSVLRPLHF. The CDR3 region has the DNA TGCGCCAGCAGCCCCGACGGTAGCGTATTACGGCCCCTCCACTTT.

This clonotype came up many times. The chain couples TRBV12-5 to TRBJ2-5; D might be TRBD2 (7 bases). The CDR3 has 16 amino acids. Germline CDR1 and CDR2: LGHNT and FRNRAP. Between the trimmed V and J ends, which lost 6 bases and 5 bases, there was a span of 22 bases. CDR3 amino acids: CASGPPRRGGRETQYF. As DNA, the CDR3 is TGTGCTAGTGGACCTCCCCGGAGGGGGGGACGCGAGACCCAGTACTTC.

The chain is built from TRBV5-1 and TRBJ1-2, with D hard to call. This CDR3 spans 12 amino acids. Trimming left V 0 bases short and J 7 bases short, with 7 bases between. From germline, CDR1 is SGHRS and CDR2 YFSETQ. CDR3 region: CASSLEEGGYTF. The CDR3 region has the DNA TGCGCCAGCAGCTTGGAGGAAGGTGGCTACACCTTC. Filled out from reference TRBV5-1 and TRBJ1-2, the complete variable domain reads KAGVTQTPRYLIKTRGQQVTLSCSPISGHRSVSWYQQTPGQGLQFLFEYFSETQRNKGNFPGRFSGRQFSNSRSEMNVSTLELGDSALYLCASSLEEGGYTFGSGTRLTVV.

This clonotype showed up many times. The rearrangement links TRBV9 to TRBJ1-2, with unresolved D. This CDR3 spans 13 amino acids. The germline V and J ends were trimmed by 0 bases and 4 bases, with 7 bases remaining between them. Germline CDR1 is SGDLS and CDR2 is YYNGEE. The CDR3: CASSVATGYGYTF. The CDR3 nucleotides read TGTGCCAGCAGCGTAGCTACGGGCTATGGCTACACCTTC.

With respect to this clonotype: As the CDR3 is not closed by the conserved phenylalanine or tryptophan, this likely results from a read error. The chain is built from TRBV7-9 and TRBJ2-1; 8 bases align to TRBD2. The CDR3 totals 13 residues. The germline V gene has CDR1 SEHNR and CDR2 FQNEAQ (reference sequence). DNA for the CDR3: TGTCCCAGCAGCGTGGGACTAGTTAATGGGCAGTTCTTG. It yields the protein CPSSVGLVNGQFL.

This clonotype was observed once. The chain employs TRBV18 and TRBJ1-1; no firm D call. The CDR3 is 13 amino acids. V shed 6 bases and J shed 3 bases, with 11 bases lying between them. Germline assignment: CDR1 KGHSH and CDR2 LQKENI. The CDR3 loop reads CASSTSRYTEAFF. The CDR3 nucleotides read TGTGCCAGCTCCACCAGTCGGTACACTGAAGCTTTCTTT.

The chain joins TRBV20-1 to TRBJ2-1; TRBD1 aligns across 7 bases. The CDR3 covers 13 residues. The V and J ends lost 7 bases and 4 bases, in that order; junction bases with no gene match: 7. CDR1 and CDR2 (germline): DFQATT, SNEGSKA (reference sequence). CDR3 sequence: CSVSGGQYNEQFF. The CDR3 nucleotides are TGCAGTGTATCTGGGGGACAGTACAATGAGCAGTTCTTC.

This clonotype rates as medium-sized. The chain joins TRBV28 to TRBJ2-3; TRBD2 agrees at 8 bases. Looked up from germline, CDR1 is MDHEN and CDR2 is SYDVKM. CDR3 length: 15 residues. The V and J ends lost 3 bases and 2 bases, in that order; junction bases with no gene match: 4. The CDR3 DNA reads TGTGCCAGCAGTTTCGGTAGCGGGGTCACAGATACGCAGTATTTT. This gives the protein CASSFGSGVTDTQYF.

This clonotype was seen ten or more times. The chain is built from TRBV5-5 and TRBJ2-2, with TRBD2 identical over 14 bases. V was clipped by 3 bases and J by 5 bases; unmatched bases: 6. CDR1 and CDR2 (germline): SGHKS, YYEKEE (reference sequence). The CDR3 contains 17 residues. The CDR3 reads CASSSGTSGGGTGELFF. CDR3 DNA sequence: TGTGCCAGCAGCTCCGGGACTAGCGGGGGCGGGACCGGGGAGCTGTTTTTT.

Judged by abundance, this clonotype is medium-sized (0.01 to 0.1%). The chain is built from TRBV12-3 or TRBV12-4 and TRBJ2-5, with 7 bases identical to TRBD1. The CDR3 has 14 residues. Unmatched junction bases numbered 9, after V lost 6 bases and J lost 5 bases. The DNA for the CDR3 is TGTGCCAGCAGCCCCGGACAGGACTGGGAGACCCAGTACTTC. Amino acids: CASSPGQDWETQYF.

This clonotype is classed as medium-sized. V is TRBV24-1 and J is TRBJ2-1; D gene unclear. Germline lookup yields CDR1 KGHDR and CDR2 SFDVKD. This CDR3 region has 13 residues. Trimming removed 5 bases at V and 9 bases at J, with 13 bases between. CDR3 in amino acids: CATSAVALGEQFF. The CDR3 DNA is TGTGCCACCAGTGCAGTGGCTTTGGGTGAGCAGTTCTTC.

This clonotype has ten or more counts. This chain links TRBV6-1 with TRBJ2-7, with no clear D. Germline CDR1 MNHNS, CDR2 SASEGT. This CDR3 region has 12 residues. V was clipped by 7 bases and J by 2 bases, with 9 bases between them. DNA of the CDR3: TGTGCCAGCATAGGGCAGACCTACGAGCAGTACTTC. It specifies CASIGQTYEQYF.

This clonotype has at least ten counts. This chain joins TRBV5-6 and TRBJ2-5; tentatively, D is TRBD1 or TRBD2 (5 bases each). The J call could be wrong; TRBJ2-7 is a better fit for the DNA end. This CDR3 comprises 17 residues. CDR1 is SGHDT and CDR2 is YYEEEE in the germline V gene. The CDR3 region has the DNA TGTGCCAGCAGCTTGGCGGGGATGCGGCAGGGTAGGTACGAGCAGTACTTC. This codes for CASSLAGMRQGRYEQYF.

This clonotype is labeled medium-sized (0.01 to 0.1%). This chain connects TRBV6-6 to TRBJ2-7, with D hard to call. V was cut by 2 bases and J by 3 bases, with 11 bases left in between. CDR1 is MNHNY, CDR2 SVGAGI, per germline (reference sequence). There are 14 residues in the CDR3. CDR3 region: CASSYGSRGYEQYF. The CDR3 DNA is TGTGCCAGCAGTTACGGCTCCCGAGGCTACGAGCAGTACTTC.

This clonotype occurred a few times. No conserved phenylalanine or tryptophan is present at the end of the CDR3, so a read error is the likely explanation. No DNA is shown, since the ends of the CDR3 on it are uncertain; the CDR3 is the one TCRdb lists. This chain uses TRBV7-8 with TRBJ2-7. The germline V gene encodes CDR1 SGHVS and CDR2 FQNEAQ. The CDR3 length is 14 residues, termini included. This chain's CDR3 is CASSKNLNEQYFGS.

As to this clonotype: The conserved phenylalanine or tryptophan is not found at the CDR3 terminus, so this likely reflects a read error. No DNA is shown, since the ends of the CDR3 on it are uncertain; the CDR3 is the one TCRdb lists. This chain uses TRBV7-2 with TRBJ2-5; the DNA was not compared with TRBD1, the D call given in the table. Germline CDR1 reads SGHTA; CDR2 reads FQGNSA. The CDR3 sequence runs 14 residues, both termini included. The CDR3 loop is CASKTTGGEQYFGA.

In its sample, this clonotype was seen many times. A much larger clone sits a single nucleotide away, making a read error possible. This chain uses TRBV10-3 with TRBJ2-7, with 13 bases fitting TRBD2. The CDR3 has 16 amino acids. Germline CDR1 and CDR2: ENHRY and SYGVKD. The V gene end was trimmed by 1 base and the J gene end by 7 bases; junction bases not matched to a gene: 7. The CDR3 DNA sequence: TGTGCCATCAGTGAGTGGGGACTAGCGGGGTCGGGTGAGCAGTACTTC. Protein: CAISEWGLAGSGEQYF.

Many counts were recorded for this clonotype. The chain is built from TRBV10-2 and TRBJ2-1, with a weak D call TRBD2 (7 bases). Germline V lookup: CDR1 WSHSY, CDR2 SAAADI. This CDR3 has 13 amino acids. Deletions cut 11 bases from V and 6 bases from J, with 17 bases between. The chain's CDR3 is CASGVGGLNEQFF. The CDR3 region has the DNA TGCGCCTCTGGGGTCGGGGGGCTCAATGAGCAGTTCTTC.

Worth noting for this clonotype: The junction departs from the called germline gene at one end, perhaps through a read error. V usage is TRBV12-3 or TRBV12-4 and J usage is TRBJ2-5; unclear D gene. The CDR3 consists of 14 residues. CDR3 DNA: TGTGCCAGCAGTTTAGGCGACGGTCTGGAGACCGAGTACTTC. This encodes CASSLGDGLETEYF.

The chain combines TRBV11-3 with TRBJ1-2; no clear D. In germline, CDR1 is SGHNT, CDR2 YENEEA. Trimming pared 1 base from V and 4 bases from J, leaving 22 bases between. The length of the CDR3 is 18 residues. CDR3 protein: CASSLGANSRVFSYGYTF. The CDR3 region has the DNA TGTGCCAGCAGCTTAGGAGCGAATTCTAGGGTATTTAGCTATGGCTACACCTTC.

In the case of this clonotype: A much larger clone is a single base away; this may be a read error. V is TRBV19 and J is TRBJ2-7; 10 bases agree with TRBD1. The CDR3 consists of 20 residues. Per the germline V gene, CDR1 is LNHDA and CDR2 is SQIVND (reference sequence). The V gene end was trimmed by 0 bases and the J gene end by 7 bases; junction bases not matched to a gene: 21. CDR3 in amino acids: CASSIDRRDHRQGARNEQYF. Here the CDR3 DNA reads TGTGCCAGTAGTATAGATCGGAGGGACCACCGACAGGGGGCGCGAAATGAGCAGTACTTC.